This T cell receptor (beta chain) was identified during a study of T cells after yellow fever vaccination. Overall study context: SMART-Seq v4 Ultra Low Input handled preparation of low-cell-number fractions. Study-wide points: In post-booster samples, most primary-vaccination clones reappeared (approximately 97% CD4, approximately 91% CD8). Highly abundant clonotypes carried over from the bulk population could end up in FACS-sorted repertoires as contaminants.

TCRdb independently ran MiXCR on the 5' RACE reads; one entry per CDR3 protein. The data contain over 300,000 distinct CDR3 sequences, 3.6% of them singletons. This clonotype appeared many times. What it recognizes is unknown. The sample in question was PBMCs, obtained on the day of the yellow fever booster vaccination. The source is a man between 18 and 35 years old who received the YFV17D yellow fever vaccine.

As DNA, the CDR3 is TGTGCCAGCAGCTTAGAAGAGGTGAACACTGAAGCTTTCTTT. It is translated as CASSLEEVNTEAFF. The chain has TRBV7-2 and TRBJ1-1; D is undetermined. The CDR3 contains 14 residues. Trimming stripped 1 base from V and 0 bases from J, with 6 bases between. Germline V gene data show CDR1 as SGHTA and CDR2 as FQGNSA.